The sequence of this T cell receptor (beta chain) was determined in a study of blood T cell repertoires in COVID-19. Generated by immunoSEQ multiplex PCR, the TCRdb table keeps only in-frame clones and is missing some. Here the sample spans 200,000 to 250,000 clones, 70% to 85% being singletons. This CDR3 has 13 residues. V lost 3 bases and J 7 bases, leaving 10 bases between the germline ends. Germline V gene sequence: CDR1 MNHGY, CDR2 SVAAGI. The clonotype was recovered from an elderly man with acute or convalescent COVID-19. The sample taken for sequencing was peripheral blood. This chain uses TRBV6-9 with TRBJ1-5; a weak D match, TRBD1 (6 bases). The CDR3: CASSYEGGQPQHF. CDR3 DNA: TGTGCCAGCAGTTACGAGGGGGGGCAGCCCCAGCATTTT.